One and the same sample provided the 23 T cell receptor beta chains below, sequenced in a study of Ad26.COV2.S vaccination and SARS-CoV-2 variants. Profiling relied on immunoSEQ multiplex PCR, and the TCRdb table lists in-frame clones only, not all of them. Among 400,000 to 450,000 clones listed, less than 95% were seen once. Documented treatment: around 19 received Ad26.COV2.S at low or high dose, single or two shots; 5 received placebo; per-sample allocation not given. After the first vaccine or placebo injection, samples were drawn on day 63. The sequences come from peripheral blood, collected in a trial of Ad26.COV2.S vaccine versus placebo. The receptors come from a person between 18 and 65 years old who received the Ad26.COV2.S COVID-19 vaccine or a placebo.

The rearrangement joins TRBV2 to TRBJ2-7; the match to TRBD1 covers 9 bases. Unmatched junction bases numbered 10, after V lost 7 bases and J lost 0 bases. There are 16 residues in the CDR3. Germline V lookup: CDR1 SNHLY, CDR2 FYNNEI. Here the CDR3 DNA reads TGTGCCAGCACCCGTACTGGGACAGGGAGCTCCTACGAGCAGTACTTC. Amino acid sequence: CASTRTGTGSSYEQYF.

This clone was observed a single time. The rearrangement uses TRBV5-6 and TRBJ1-1, with 10 positions matching TRBD1. The V gene end was trimmed by 0 bases and the J gene end by 0 bases; junction bases not matched to a gene: 11. This CDR3 has 19 residues. Germline V gene lookup returns CDR1 SGHDT and CDR2 YYEEEE. CDR3 region: CASSLDLTGGGRMNTEAFF. CDR3 in DNA: TGTGCCAGCAGCTTGGATTTGACAGGGGGCGGAAGAATGAACACTGAAGCTTTCTTT.

Concerning this clone: Other nucleotide sequences in the sample specify the same CDR3. This chain links TRBV27 with TRBJ1-2; no clear D gene. V shed 2 bases and J shed 2 bases, with 6 bases lying between them. Germline CDR1 reads MNHEY; CDR2 reads SMNVEV (reference sequence). The CDR3 is 13 residues long. The CDR3 DNA follows: TGTGCCAGCAGTTTAAGCCGAAACTATGGCTACACCTTC. This encodes CASSLSRNYGYTF.

The J gene is TRBJ1-1, the V gene TRBV4-3, with a tentative D call TRBD1 (6 bases). This CDR3 has 14 residues. Deletions cut 3 bases from V and 6 bases from J, with 14 bases between. Germline V gives CDR1 LGHNA, CDR2 YSLEER. DNA of the CDR3: TGCGCCAGCAGCCACCGGGGGCGAGGGGCTGAAGCTTTCTTT. This translates into CASSHRGRGAEAFF.

The genes are TRBV2 and TRBJ2-1, with TRBD2 matching over 11 bases. Trimming at V came to 6 bases and at J to 3 bases, leaving 4 bases not matched to a gene. The CDR3 is 15 residues long. Germline assignment: CDR1 SNHLY and CDR2 FYNNEI. The chain's CDR3 is CASSRGTSGYNEQFF. As DNA, the CDR3 is TGTGCCAGCAGCCGCGGGACTAGCGGCTACAATGAGCAGTTCTTC.

This clone showed up just once. The V and J genes are TRBV15 and TRBJ1-2, with D unclear. CDR1 is LNHNV and CDR2 is YYDKDF in the germline V gene (reference sequence). This CDR3 is built from 15 residues. The V end lost 1 base, the J end lost 5 bases, and 14 bases lay between the germline ends. The CDR3 coding sequence is TGTGCCACCAGCAGAGGTCCCCCGGCGGGGTATGGCTACACCTTC. Encoded protein: CATSRGPPAGYGYTF.

The chain employs TRBV6-2 or TRBV6-3 and TRBJ1-2, with D uncertain. Trimming cost V 5 bases and J 6 bases, with 10 bases left between them. Germline lookup yields CDR1 MNHEY and CDR2 SVGEGT. This CDR3 contains 12 residues. The CDR3 is CASSTGTHGYTF. CDR3 sequence (DNA): TGTGCCAGCAGTACGGGTACCCATGGCTACACCTTC.

The J gene is TRBJ1-2, the V gene TRBV4-2, with 9 bases identical to TRBD1. J gave up 3 bases and V 1 base, and 6 bases lay outside the gene matches. The CDR3 sequence is 16 residues long. The germline V gene has CDR1 LGHNA and CDR2 YNFKEQ. The CDR3 region is CASSQGDRVEYYGYTF. The CDR3 DNA follows: TGTGCCAGCAGCCAAGGGGACAGGGTAGAATACTATGGCTACACCTTC.

The gene calls are TRBV2 and TRBJ2-1, with D perhaps being TRBD1 or TRBD2 (6 bases each). Germline assignment: CDR1 SNHLY and CDR2 FYNNEI. CDR3 length: 15 amino acids. V dropped 6 bases and J dropped 2 bases, with 14 bases sitting between them. The CDR3 region has the DNA TGTGCCAGCAGCCAACAGGGAGGTCCCTACAATGAGCAGTTCTTC. It is translated as CASSQQGGPYNEQFF.

The chain couples TRBV19 to TRBJ1-1; D is undetermined. Germline V CDR1 and CDR2: LNHDA, SQIVND (reference sequence). Deletions cut 5 bases from V and 0 bases from J, with 7 bases between. The CDR3 has 13 residues. CDR3 nucleotides: TGTGCCAGTAGTGCCTCCTTGAACACTGAAGCTTTCTTT. Protein product: CASSASLNTEAFF. The full variable domain, in which reference TRBV19 and TRBJ1-1 provide the parts outside the CDR3, is DGGITQSPKYLFRKEGQNVTLSCEQNLNHDAMYWYRQDPGQGLRLIYYSQIVNDFQKGDIAEGYSVSREKKESFPLTVTSAQKNPTAFYLCASSASLNTEAFFGQGTRLTVV.

The rearrangement links TRBV6-2 or TRBV6-3 to TRBJ2-7; the D gene could be TRBD1 or TRBD2 (5 bases each). The CDR3 runs to 15 residues. Germline V lookup: CDR1 MNHEY, CDR2 SVGEGT. V shed 5 bases and J shed 0 bases, with 14 bases lying between them. Here the CDR3 reads CASSPARDDSYEQYF. In DNA form, the CDR3 reads TGTGCCAGCAGTCCCGCCCGGGACGACTCCTACGAGCAGTACTTC.

This rearrangement joins TRBV5-8 to TRBJ1-5, with unresolved D. The CDR3 is made up of 13 amino acids. The ends were cut back, 0 bases at V and 8 bases at J, with 9 bases in the middle. The germline V gene has CDR1 SGHTS and CDR2 YDEGEE. Here the CDR3 DNA reads TGTGCCAGCAGCTTGGCTCTGGCGAAGCCCCAGCATTTT. Amino acid sequence: CASSLALAKPQHF.

The chain employs TRBV19 and TRBJ1-5; 8 bases fit TRBD1. The CDR3 spans 16 residues. From germline, CDR1 is LNHDA and CDR2 SQIVND (reference sequence). Trimming cost V 5 bases and J 4 bases; bases outside gene matches: 10. DNA of the CDR3: TGTGCCAGTAGTGTTCCGGGACAGGTGGATAATCAGCCCCAGCATTTT. Protein sequence: CASSVPGQVDNQPQHF.

This clone occurred once. This chain joins TRBV30 and TRBJ2-5; D is tentatively TRBD1 or TRBD2 (5 bases each). V was clipped by 0 bases and J by 4 bases, with 9 bases between them. The length of the CDR3 is 13 residues. From germline, CDR1 is GTSNPN and CDR2 SVGIG (reference sequence). CDR3 in DNA: TGTGCCTGGAGTGTACTTGGGGGAGAGACCCAGTACTTC. Its protein is CAWSVLGGETQYF.

This clone was seen a few times. The chain is built from TRBV5-1 and TRBJ2-1; no definite D call. Trimming shortened V by 4 bases and J by 4 bases, and 15 bases separated the two germline ends. The CDR3 has 15 amino acids. Germline CDR1 reads SGHRS; CDR2 reads YFSETQ. The CDR3 loop reads CASSSFAESYNEQFF. The CDR3 DNA follows: TGCGCCAGCAGCAGTTTTGCGGAGAGTTACAATGAGCAGTTCTTC.

The V call is TRBV5-1, the J call TRBJ2-2, with D perhaps matching TRBD1 or TRBD2 (5 bases each). V lost 3 bases and J 0 bases, leaving 12 bases between the germline ends. The CDR3 is made up of 16 amino acids. Germline V gene lookup returns CDR1 SGHRS and CDR2 YFSETQ. CDR3 DNA: TGCGCCAGCAGCTCCCTTTTGGGACCGAACACCGGGGAGCTGTTTTTT. Its protein is CASSSLLGPNTGELFF.

This clone has a handful of counts. The chain couples TRBV9 to TRBJ2-1, with TRBD2 matching over 11 bases. Per the germline V gene, CDR1 is SGDLS and CDR2 is YYNGEE. Trimming cost V 0 bases and J 5 bases; bases outside gene matches: 4. The CDR3 is 16 amino acids. The CDR3 coding sequence is TGTGCCAGCAGCGTAGGTAGGGGACTAGCGGACAATGAGCAGTTCTTC. It translates to CASSVGRGLADNEQFF.

This clone was counted a single time. The chain links TRBV6-1 to TRBJ2-7; D may match TRBD1 or TRBD2 (5 bases each). Trimming cost V 1 base and J 4 bases, with 11 bases left between them. CDR3 size: 14 residues. Germline V gene data show CDR1 as MNHNS and CDR2 as SASEGT. CDR3 nucleotides: TGTGCCAGCAGTGAAGGATGGGGCGGGTACGAGCAGTACTTC. Translated, it gives CASSEGWGGYEQYF.

This chain links TRBV14 with TRBJ2-7, with D unclear. Germline CDR1 is SGHDN and CDR2 is FVKESK. The CDR3 consists of 14 residues. Between the trimmed V and J ends, which lost 0 bases and 3 bases, there was a span of 9 bases. The CDR3 loop reads CASSQDRNVYEQYF. Written as DNA, the CDR3 is TGTGCCAGCAGCCAAGATCGTAACGTCTACGAGCAGTACTTC.

The chain recombines TRBV28 with TRBJ2-7; possible D gene TRBD2, 6 bases. The CDR3 spans 13 residues. In germline, CDR1 is MDHEN, CDR2 SYDVKM. Deletions cut 7 bases from V and 10 bases from J, with 20 bases between. CDR3 in amino acids: CASIRWEDGAQYF. CDR3 DNA: TGTGCCAGCATCCGATGGGAGGATGGAGCACAGTACTTC.

The V gene is TRBV7-8, the J gene TRBJ2-3; maybe TRBD2 (6 bases). Trimming cost V 5 bases and J 2 bases, with 11 bases left between them. This CDR3 is 14 amino acids long. Germline V gene data show CDR1 as SGHVS and CDR2 as FQNEAQ. The CDR3 nucleotides are TGTGCCAGCAGCCCCCGGGACTTCACAGATACGCAGTATTTT. It codes for CASSPRDFTDTQYF.

The chain couples TRBV11-2 to TRBJ2-3; 7 bases are a match to TRBD1. Per the germline V gene, CDR1 is SGHAT and CDR2 is FQNNGV. This CDR3 is built from 18 residues. Trimming removed 3 bases from V and 4 bases from J; junction bases left unmatched: 16. DNA for the CDR3: TGTGCCAGCAGCTTCCTAGGGGTACCGGGACAGAACCCAGATACGCAGTATTTT. Translating gives CASSFLGVPGQNPDTQYF.

This clone appeared a single time. The chain couples TRBV30 to TRBJ2-2; maybe TRBD2 (5 bases). The ends were cut back, 0 bases at V and 5 bases at J, with 7 bases in the middle. Germline V gene sequence: CDR1 GTSNPN, CDR2 SVGIG (reference sequence). CDR3 length: 13 residues. DNA of the CDR3: TGTGCCTGGAGTGTACTAGGAACCGGGGAGCTGTTTTTT. Translation gives CAWSVLGTGELFF. The whole variable domain, filled in from reference TRBV30 and TRBJ2-2, reads SQTIHQWPATLVQPVGSPLSLECTVEGTSNPNLYWYRQAAGRGLQLLFYSVGIGQISSEVPQNLSASRPQDRQFILSSKKLLLSDSGFYLCAWSVLGTGELFFGEGSRLTVL.